The entry below gives a single T cell receptor (beta chain) sequence along with its context. This sample was included in a study of blood T cell repertoires in COVID-19. Using immunoSEQ multiplex PCR, the repertoire was profiled, and TCRdb retains in-frame clones only, with some absent. The sample lists approximately 97,000 clones, around 88% occurring once. The CDR3 sequence is 13 residues long. Germline V gene data show CDR1 as WNHNN and CDR2 as SYGVQD (reference sequence). V shed 10 bases, J shed 0 bases, and the junction held 3 bases outside the gene matches. This receptor was obtained from a man aged 50-60 years with COVID-19, enrolled during active disease. The chain is built from TRBV10-1 and TRBJ2-1, with 7 bases aligning to TRBD1. The sequenced material came from peripheral blood. CDR3 sequence: CATQGDSYNEQFF. The CDR3 coding sequence is TGCGCCACCCAGGGGGACTCCTACAATGAGCAGTTCTTC.